Below, 19 T cell receptor beta chains from the same sample are listed, as sequenced in a study of OX40 agonist ivuxolimab in advanced cancers. Method: immunoSEQ multiplex PCR; TCRdb's copy keeps in-frame clones and lacks some. The repertoire includes around 100,000 clones, 85% to 90% of them detected once, and approximately 0.36% sits in the top ten. Here the sequenced sample was CD4+ or CD8+ T cells sorted from blood, taken in a trial of the OX40 agonist ivuxolimab. These receptor sequences come from an adult with an advanced solid tumor such as melanoma, head and neck, liver or kidney cancer.

V is TRBV4-3 and J is TRBJ1-3, with D uncertain. The germline gives CDR1 LGHNA, CDR2 YSLEER. The V gene lost 0 bases and the J gene lost 2 bases, with 11 bases spanning the gap. The CDR3 contains 16 residues. DNA of the CDR3: TGCGCCAGCAGCCAAGATTCGGCAGTTCCTGGAAACACCATATATTTT. It is translated as CASSQDSAVPGNTIYF.

The J gene is TRBJ1-5, the V gene TRBV6-1; D unclear. Germline V lookup: CDR1 MNHNS, CDR2 SASEGT. The CDR3 spans 17 residues. V was clipped by 4 bases and J by 3 bases, with 19 bases between them. CDR3 in amino acids: CASSGATGIWDNQPQHF. The CDR3 coding sequence is TGTGCCAGCAGTGGAGCGACCGGGATTTGGGACAATCAGCCCCAGCATTTT.

V is TRBV9 and J is TRBJ2-2; D uncertain. The CDR3 is made up of 15 amino acids. Trimming stripped 4 bases from V and 2 bases from J, with 12 bases between. Germline V lookup: CDR1 SGDLS, CDR2 YYNGEE. The CDR3: CASSRVITNTGELFF. DNA of the CDR3: TGTGCCAGCAGCCGGGTCATAACAAACACCGGGGAGCTGTTTTTT.

J is TRBJ2-3 and V is TRBV4-3; D possibly matches TRBD1 or TRBD2 (5 bases each). Germline V gene data show CDR1 as LGHNA and CDR2 as YSLEER. CDR3 length: 15 amino acids. V was clipped by 0 bases and J by 5 bases, with 12 bases between them. CDR3 region: CASSQDLGEGDTQYF. The CDR3 coding sequence is TGCGCCAGCAGCCAAGATCTGGGGGAAGGAGATACGCAGTATTTT.

The chain couples TRBV27 to TRBJ1-4; TRBD1 matches 8 bases. CDR1 is MNHEY and CDR2 is SMNVEV in the germline V gene (reference sequence). The J segment lost 5 bases and the V segment lost 2 bases, leaving 4 bases of the junction unmatched. There are 15 residues in the CDR3. CDR3 sequence (DNA): TGTGCCAGCAGTTTAATGACAGGGGAAAATGAAAAACTGTTTTTT. It yields the protein CASSLMTGENEKLFF. Full variable domain (missing parts from reference TRBV27 and TRBJ1-4): EAQVTQNPRYLITVTGKKLTVTCSQNMNHEYMSWYRQDPGLGLRQIYYSMNVEVTDKGDVPEGYKVSRKEKRNFPLILESPSPNQTSLYFCASSLMTGENEKLFFGSGTQLSVL.

The CDR3 coding sequence is TGTGCCAGCAGCCTAGGGACTAGCGGGAGGACAGATACGCAGTATTTT. Encoded protein: CASSLGTSGRTDTQYF. The J gene is TRBJ2-3, the V gene TRBV5-8; 15 nucleotides align to TRBD2. Germline-derived CDR1 and CDR2 are SGHTS and YDEGEE. The CDR3 extends over 16 amino acids. V trimming: 4 bases; J trimming: 3 bases; junction bases outside the gene matches: 3.

There are a few counts of this clone. The chain links TRBV10-3 to TRBJ1-2, with D perhaps TRBD1 (5 bases). This CDR3 contains 12 residues. Per germline, CDR1 ENHRY and CDR2 SYGVKD. V was trimmed by 4 bases and J by 4 bases, leaving 7 bases between them. CDR3 in DNA: TGTGCCATCAGTGTAACAGGCTATGGCTACACCTTC. Protein: CAISVTGYGYTF.

The chain employs TRBV29-1 and TRBJ2-5; D unclear. V was pared by 5 bases and J by 5 bases, with 12 bases between. Per germline, CDR1 SQVTM and CDR2 ANQGSEA. The CDR3 extends over 12 amino acids. The CDR3: CSVLKRSETQYF. CDR3 bases: TGCAGCGTTCTAAAAAGATCGGAGACCCAGTACTTC.

The chain uses TRBV7-2 and TRBJ2-7, with TRBD1 identical over 8 bases. The CDR3 runs to 16 residues. Germline V gene data show CDR1 as SGHTA and CDR2 as FQGNSA. J lost 0 bases, V lost 2 bases, and 6 bases had no gene match. The CDR3 bases are TGTGCCAGCAGCTTAAACGCACAGGGGGGCTCCTACGAGCAGTACTTC. As protein: CASSLNAQGGSYEQYF.

The chain combines TRBV5-1 with TRBJ2-5, with 10 bases identical to TRBD2. Germline lookup yields CDR1 SGHRS and CDR2 YFSETQ. The CDR3 contains 15 residues. V dropped 3 bases and J dropped 2; count of bases not matched to a gene: 4. The CDR3 nucleotides read TGCGCCAGCAGCTCATCTAGCGGGGGTCAAGAGACCCAGTACTTC. Its translation is CASSSSSGGQETQYF.

V usage is TRBV5-4 and J usage is TRBJ1-1; the D gene is possibly TRBD1 (5 bases). The germline V and J ends were trimmed by 3 bases and 6 bases, with 15 bases remaining between them. From germline, CDR1 is SGHNT and CDR2 YYREEE (reference sequence). This CDR3 has 14 amino acids. The CDR3 DNA sequence: TGTGCCAGCAGCTCGGGGGGGGAAGGGTCTGAAGCTTTCTTT. This sequence encodes CASSSGGEGSEAFF.

V usage is TRBV30 and J usage is TRBJ1-1; the match to TRBD1 covers 7 bases. Germline assignment: CDR1 GTSNPN and CDR2 SVGIG (reference sequence). Germline trimming cut 8 bases from V and 1 base from J; bases unmatched to any gene: 7. The CDR3 sequence is 13 residues long. CDR3 loop: CARQGGANTEAFF. CDR3 coding DNA: TGTGCCCGACAGGGAGGGGCGAACACTGAAGCTTTCTTT.

The chain employs TRBV7-9 and TRBJ2-5; 7 nucleotides line up with TRBD1. V was clipped by 5 bases and J by 5 bases; unmatched bases: 11. There are 15 residues in the CDR3. Germline CDR1 SEHNR, CDR2 FQNEAQ (reference sequence). This CDR3 is CASSRWTGEVETQYF. The CDR3, as DNA: TGTGCCAGCAGCCGTTGGACAGGAGAGGTGGAGACCCAGTACTTC.

Worth noting for this clone: A junction end diverges from the germline sequence, so it may reflect a read error. The chain couples TRBV18 to TRBJ1-6; D is ambiguous. This CDR3 contains 16 residues. The germline V gene encodes CDR1 KGHSH and CDR2 LQKENI. CDR3: CASSRSSDLTNSPLHF. As DNA, the CDR3 is TGTGCCAGCTCACGGTCTTCCGACCTAACAAATTCGCCCCTCCACTTT. Looking up the rest from reference TRBV18 and TRBJ1-6 gives the full variable domain: NAGVMQNPRHLVRRRGQEARLRCSPMKGHSHVYWYRQLPEEGLKFMVYLQKENIIDESGMPKERFSAEFPKEGPSILRIQQVVRGDSAAYFCASSRSSDLTNSPLHFGNGTRLTVT.

The chain couples TRBV5-1 to TRBJ1-3; TRBD1 might be the D (5 bases). V was pared by 2 bases and J by 0 bases, with 12 bases between. Germline CDR1 and CDR2: SGHRS and YFSETQ. The CDR3 sequence is 16 residues long. CDR3 loop: CASSLEGPFSGNTIYF. DNA for the CDR3: TGCGCCAGCAGCTTAGAGGGACCCTTCTCTGGAAACACCATATATTTT.

This chain uses TRBV4-3 with TRBJ2-3; D ambiguous. Germline V gene sequence: CDR1 LGHNA, CDR2 YSLEER. V shed 5 bases and J shed 3 bases, with 9 bases lying between them. There are 13 residues in the CDR3. In DNA, the CDR3 is TGCGCCAGCAGCGCACGCAGAACAGATACGCAGTATTTT. The encoded protein is CASSARRTDTQYF.

The V call is TRBV4-2, the J call TRBJ2-5; 8 positions match TRBD2. Germline loops: CDR1 LGHNA, CDR2 YNFKEQ. The CDR3 covers 16 residues. V gave up 3 bases and J gave up 0 bases; unmatched junction bases: 6. For the CDR3, the DNA is TGTGCCAGCAGCCATCGTAGCGGGGACTACCAAGAGACCCAGTACTTC. It translates to CASSHRSGDYQETQYF.

The chain employs TRBV7-2 and TRBJ2-7, with 14 nucleotides matching TRBD2. Per the germline V gene, CDR1 is SGHTA and CDR2 is FQGNSA. The CDR3 is made up of 16 amino acids. V was clipped by 3 bases and J by 2 bases; unmatched bases: 3. The CDR3 sequence: CASSFRTSGGPYEQYF. The CDR3 nucleotides are TGTGCCAGCAGCTTTAGGACTAGCGGGGGGCCCTACGAGCAGTACTTC. The whole variable domain, remainder taken from reference TRBV7-2 and TRBJ2-7, is GAGVSQSPSNKVTEKGKDVELRCDPISGHTALYWYRQSLGQGLEFLIYFQGNSAPDKSGLPSDRFSAERTGGSVSTLTIQRTQQEDSAVYLCASSFRTSGGPYEQYFGPGTRLTVT.

This clone was picked up one time. The CDR3 here is CASSLVASGNTIYF. In DNA, the CDR3 is TGTGCCAGCAGCTTAGTGGCCTCTGGAAACACCATATATTTT. The chain carries TRBV11-2 and TRBJ1-3; no clear D gene. The CDR3 totals 14 residues. Trimming stripped 1 base from V and 0 bases from J, with 4 bases between. Germline-derived CDR1 and CDR2 are SGHAT and FQNNGV.